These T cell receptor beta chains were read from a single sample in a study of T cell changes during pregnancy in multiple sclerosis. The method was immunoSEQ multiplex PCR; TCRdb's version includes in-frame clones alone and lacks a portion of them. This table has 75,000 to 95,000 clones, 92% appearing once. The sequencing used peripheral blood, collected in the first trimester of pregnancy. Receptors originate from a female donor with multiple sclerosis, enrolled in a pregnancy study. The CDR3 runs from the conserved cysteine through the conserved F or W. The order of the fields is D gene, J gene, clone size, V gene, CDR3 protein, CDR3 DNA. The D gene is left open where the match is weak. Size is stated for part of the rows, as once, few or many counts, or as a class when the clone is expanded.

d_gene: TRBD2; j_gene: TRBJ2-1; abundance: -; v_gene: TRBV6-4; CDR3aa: CASSRTSLSYNEQFF; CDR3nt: TGTGCCAGCAGTCGGACTAGCCTCTCCTACAATGAGCAGTTCTTC
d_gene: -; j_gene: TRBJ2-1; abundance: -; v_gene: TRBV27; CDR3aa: CASSQGGSYNEQFF; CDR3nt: TGTGCCAGCAGTCAAGGGGGCTCCTACAATGAGCAGTTCTTC
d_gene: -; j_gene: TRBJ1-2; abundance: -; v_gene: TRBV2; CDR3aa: CASSEALGGTYGYTF; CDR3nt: TGTGCCAGCAGTGAAGCGCTTGGGGGGACCTATGGCTACACCTTC
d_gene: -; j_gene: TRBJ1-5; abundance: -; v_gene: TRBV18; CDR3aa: CASSPLESNQPQHF; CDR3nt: TGTGCCAGCTCACCTCTGGAGAGCAATCAGCCCCAGCATTTT
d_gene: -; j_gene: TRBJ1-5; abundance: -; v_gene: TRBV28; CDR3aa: CASSLNQPQHF; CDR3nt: TGTGCCAGCAGTCTAAATCAGCCCCAGCATTTT
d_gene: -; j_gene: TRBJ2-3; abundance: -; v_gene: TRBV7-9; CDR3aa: CASSLERAGGSTDTQYF; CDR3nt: TGTGCCAGCAGCTTGGAGCGGGCAGGGGGAAGCACAGATACGCAGTATTTT
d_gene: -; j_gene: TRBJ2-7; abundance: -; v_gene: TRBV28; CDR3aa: CASSLPTATYEQYF; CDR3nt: TGTGCCAGCAGTTTGCCGACAGCCACCTACGAGCAGTACTTC
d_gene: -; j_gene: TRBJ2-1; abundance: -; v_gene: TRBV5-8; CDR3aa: CASSLFRGTEQFF; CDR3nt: TGTGCCAGCAGCTTGTTCAGGGGCACTGAGCAGTTCTTC
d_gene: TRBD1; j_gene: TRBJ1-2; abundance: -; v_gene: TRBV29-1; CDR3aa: CSGQGQKDGYTF; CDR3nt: TGCAGTGGACAGGGGCAGAAGGATGGCTACACCTTC
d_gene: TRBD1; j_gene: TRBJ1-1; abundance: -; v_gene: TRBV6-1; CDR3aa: CASNLVDRGHEAFF; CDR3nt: TGTGCCAGCAACCTGGTGGACAGGGGGCATGAAGCTTTCTTT
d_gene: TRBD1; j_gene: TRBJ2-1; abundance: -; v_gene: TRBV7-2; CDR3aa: CASSPRTGQGRSYNEQFF; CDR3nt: TGTGCCAGCAGCCCCCGTACGGGACAGGGTCGCTCCTACAATGAGCAGTTCTTC
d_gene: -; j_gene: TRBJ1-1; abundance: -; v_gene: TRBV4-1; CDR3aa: CASSQVGQRYTEAFF; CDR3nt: TGCGCCAGCAGCCAAGTGGGACAACGGTACACTGAAGCTTTCTTT
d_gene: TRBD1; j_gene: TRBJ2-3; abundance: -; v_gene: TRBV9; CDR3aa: CASSVVPGGTGSTDTQYF; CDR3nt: TGTGCCAGCAGCGTAGTCCCAGGGGGCACGGGGAGCACAGATACGCAGTATTTT
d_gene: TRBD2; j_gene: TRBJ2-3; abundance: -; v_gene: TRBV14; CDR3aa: CASSQEVGGTSGDTQYF; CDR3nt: TGTGCCAGCAGCCAAGAAGTGGGGGGTACTAGCGGAGATACGCAGTATTTT
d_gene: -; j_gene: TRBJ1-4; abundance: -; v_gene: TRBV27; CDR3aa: CASSSHREANEKLFF; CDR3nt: TGTGCCAGCAGTTCTCACAGGGAAGCTAATGAAAAACTGTTTTTT
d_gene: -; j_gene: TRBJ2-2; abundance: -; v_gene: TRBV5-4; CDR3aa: CASSKDYNTGELFF; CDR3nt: TGTGCCAGCAGTAAGGACTATAACACCGGGGAGCTGTTTTTT
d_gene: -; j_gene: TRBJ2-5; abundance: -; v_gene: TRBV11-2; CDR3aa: CASSQEQGLLRTQYF; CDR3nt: TGTGCCAGCAGCCAGGAGCAGGGGCTCCTCCGGACCCAGTACTTC
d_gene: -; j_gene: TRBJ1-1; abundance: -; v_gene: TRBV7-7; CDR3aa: CASSLAQNTEAFF; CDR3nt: TGTGCCAGCAGCTTAGCCCAAAACACTGAAGCTTTCTTT
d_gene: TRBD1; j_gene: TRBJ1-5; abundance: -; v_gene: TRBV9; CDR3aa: CASSVGGAGGHQPQHF; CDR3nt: TGTGCCAGCAGCGTAGGGGGGGCAGGGGGGCATCAGCCCCAGCATTTT
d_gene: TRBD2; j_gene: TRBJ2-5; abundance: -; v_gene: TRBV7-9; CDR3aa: CASSWGRGETQYF; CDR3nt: TGTGCCAGCAGCTGGGGGAGGGGAGAGACCCAGTACTTC
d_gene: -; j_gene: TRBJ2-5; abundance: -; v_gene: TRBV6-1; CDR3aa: CASSEEVGTQETQYF; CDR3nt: TGTGCCAGCAGTGAAGAGGTGGGGACTCAAGAGACCCAGTACTTC
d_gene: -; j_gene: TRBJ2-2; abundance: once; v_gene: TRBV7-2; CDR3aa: CASSYRSGANTGELFF; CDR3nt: TGTGCCAGCAGCTACCGCTCCGGGGCGAACACCGGGGAGCTGTTTTTT
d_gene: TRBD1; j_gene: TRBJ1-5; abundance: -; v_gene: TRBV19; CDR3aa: CASSIRSTGNQPQHF; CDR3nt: TGTGCCAGTAGTATAAGGTCGACAGGGAATCAGCCCCAGCATTTT
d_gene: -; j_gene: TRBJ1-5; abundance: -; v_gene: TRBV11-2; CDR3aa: CASSLENSNQPQHF; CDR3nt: TGTGCCAGCAGCCTTGAGAATAGCAATCAGCCCCAGCATTTT
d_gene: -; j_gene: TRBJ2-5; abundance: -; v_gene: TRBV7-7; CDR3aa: CASSLAGSQETQYF; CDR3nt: TGTGCCAGCAGCTTAGCAGGGAGCCAAGAGACCCAGTACTTC
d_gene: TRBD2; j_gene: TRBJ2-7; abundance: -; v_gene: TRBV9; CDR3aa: CASSVTPSGKMDYEQYF; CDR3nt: TGTGCCAGCAGCGTGACCCCTAGCGGAAAAATGGACTACGAGCAGTACTTC
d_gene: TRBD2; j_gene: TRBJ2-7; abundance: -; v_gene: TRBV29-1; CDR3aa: CSVDGTSGSTYEQYF; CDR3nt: TGCAGCGTTGATGGTACTAGCGGGAGCACCTACGAGCAGTACTTC
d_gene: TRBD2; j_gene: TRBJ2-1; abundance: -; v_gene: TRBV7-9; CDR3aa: CASSLGLADFEQFF; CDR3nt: TGTGCCAGCAGCTTGGGACTAGCGGATTTTGAGCAGTTCTTC
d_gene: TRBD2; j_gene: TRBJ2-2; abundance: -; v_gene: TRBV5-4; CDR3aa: CASSLKGGRAGTGELFF; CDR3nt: TGTGCCAGCAGCTTGAAGGGTGGGAGGGCCGGCACCGGGGAGCTGTTTTTT
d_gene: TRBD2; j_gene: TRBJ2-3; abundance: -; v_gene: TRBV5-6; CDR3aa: CASRGLAGSDTQYF; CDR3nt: TGTGCCAGCAGAGGACTAGCAGGATCAGATACGCAGTATTTT
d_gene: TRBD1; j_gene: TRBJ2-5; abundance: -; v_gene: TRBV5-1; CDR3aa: CASSLGTGEETQYF; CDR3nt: TGCGCCAGCAGCTTGGGTACAGGGGAGGAGACCCAGTACTTC
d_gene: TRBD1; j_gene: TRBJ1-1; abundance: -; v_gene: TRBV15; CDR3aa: CATSRVSGTGKTEAFF; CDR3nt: TGTGCCACCAGCAGAGTATCCGGGACAGGGAAAACTGAAGCTTTCTTT
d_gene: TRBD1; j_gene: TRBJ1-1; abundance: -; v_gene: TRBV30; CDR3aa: CAWSPGQGDTEAFF; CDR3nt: TGTGCCTGGAGCCCGGGACAGGGTGACACTGAAGCTTTCTTT
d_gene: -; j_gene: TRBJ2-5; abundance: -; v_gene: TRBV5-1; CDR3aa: CASSPILGSHQETQYF; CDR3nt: TGCGCCAGCAGCCCCATCCTCGGGAGTCACCAAGAGACCCAGTACTTC
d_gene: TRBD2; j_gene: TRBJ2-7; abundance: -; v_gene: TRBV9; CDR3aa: CASSLGTSGSYEQYF; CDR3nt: TGTGCCAGCAGCCTAGGGACTAGCGGGAGTTACGAGCAGTACTTC
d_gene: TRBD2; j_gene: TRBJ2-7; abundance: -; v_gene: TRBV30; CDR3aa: CAWRGTSGRLPYEQYF; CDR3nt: TGTGCCTGGAGGGGGACTAGCGGGAGACTCCCCTACGAGCAGTACTTC
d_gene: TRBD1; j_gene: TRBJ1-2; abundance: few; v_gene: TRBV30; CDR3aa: CAWRGTGVWGGYTF; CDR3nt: TGTGCCTGGAGGGGGACAGGGGTTTGGGGTGGCTACACCTTC
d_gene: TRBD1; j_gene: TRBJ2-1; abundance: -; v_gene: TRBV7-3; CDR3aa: CASSRDRHNEQFF; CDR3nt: TGTGCCAGCAGCCGGGACAGGCACAATGAGCAGTTCTTC
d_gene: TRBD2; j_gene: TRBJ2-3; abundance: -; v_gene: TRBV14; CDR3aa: CASSQLAGGTQYF; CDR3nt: TGTGCCAGCAGCCAATTAGCGGGAGGGACGCAGTATTTT
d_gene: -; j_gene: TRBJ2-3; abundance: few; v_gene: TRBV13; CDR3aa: CASSPRDSPIAQYF; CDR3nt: TGTGCCAGCAGCCCTCGGGACTCCCCGATCGCGCAGTATTTT
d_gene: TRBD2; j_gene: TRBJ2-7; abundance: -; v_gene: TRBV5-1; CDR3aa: CASSLVALGTSGTSGYEQYF; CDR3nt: TGCGCCAGCAGCTTGGTCGCTCTAGGAACCTCCGGGACTAGCGGCTACGAGCAGTACTTC
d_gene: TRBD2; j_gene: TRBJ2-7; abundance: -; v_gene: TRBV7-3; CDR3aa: CASSPHTSGSHEQYF; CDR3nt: TGTGCCAGCAGCCCCCATACTAGCGGGAGCCACGAGCAGTACTTC
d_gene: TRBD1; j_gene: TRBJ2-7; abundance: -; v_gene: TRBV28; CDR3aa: CASWGRGRSEQYF; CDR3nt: TGTGCCAGCTGGGGCAGGGGGCGAAGTGAGCAGTACTTC
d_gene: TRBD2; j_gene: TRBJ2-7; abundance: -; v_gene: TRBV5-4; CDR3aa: CASSLFPSGSPYEQYF; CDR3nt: TGTGCCAGCAGCTTGTTCCCTAGCGGGAGCCCCTACGAGCAGTACTTC
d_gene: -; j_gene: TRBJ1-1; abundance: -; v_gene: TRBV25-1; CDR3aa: CASSSAGGGTEAFF; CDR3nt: TGTGCCAGCAGTTCGGCGGGGGGCGGCACTGAAGCTTTCTTT
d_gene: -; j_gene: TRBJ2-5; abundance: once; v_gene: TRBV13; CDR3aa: CASTPVALGPSPKETQYF; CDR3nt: TGTGCCAGCACCCCCGTCGCCTTGGGGCCGTCTCCGAAAGAGACCCAGTACTTC
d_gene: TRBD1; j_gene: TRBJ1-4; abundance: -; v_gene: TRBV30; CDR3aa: CAWSLPPGQGTIGREKLFF; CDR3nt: TGTGCCTGGAGTCTCCCTCCGGGACAGGGGACTATAGGACGTGAAAAACTGTTTTTT
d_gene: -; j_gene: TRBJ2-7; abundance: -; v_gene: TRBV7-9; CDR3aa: CASSLGAYEQYF; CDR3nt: TGTGCCAGCAGCTTAGGCGCCTACGAGCAGTACTTC
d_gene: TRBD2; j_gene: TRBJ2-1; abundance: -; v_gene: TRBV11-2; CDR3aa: CASTLLLRTSNEQFF; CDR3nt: TGTGCCAGCACGCTATTGCTCCGGACTAGCAATGAGCAGTTCTTC